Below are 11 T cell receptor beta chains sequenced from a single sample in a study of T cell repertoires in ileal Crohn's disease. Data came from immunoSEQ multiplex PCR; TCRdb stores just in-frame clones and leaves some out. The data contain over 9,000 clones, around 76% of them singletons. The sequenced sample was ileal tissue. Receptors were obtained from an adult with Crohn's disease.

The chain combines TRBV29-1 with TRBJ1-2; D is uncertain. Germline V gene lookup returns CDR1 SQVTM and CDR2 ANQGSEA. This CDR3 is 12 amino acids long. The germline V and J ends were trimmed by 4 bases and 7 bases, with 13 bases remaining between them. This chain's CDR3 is CSVATSLGGYTF. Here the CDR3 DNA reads TGCAGCGTTGCAACTAGTTTGGGTGGCTACACCTTC.

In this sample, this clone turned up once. The DNA of the CDR3 is TGTGCCAGCAGTCGAGGGACAGAGAATGAAAAACTGTTTTTT. Amino acids: CASSRGTENEKLFF. This sequence joins TRBV5-4 and TRBJ1-4; TRBD1 agrees at 7 bases. Germline lookup yields CDR1 SGHNT and CDR2 YYREEE (reference sequence). Trimming removed 5 bases from V and 5 bases from J; junction bases left unmatched: 6. The CDR3 consists of 14 residues.

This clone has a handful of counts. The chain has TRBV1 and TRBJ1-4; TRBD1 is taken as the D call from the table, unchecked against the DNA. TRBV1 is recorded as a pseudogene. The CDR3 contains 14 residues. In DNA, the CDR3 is TGCACCAGCACCAAGGGACAGGGAAATGAAAAACTGTTTTTT. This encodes CTSTKGQGNEKLFF.

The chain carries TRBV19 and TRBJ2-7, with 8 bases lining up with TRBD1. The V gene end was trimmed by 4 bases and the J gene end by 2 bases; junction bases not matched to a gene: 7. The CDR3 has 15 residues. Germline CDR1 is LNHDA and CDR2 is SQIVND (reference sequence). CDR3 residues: CASSTGTGRPYEQYF. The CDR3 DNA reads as TGTGCCAGTAGTACAGGGACAGGTAGGCCCTACGAGCAGTACTTC.

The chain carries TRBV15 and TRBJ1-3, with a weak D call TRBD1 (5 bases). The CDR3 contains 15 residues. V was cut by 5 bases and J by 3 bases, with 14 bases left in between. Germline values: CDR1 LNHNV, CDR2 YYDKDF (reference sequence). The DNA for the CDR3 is TGTGCCACCAGCCCGCCCCGGGGGGTTGGAAACACCATATATTTT. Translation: CATSPPRGVGNTIYF.

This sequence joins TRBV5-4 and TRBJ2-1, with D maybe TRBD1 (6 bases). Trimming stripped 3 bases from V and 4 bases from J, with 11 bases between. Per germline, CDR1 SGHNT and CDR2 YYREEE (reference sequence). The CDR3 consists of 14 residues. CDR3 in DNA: TGTGCCAGCAGCTACCGGACAGATTACAATGAGCAGTTCTTC. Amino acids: CASSYRTDYNEQFF.

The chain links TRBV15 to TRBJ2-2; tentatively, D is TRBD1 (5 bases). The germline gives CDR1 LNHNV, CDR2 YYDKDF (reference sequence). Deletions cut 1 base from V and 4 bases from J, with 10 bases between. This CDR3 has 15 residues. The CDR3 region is CATSRGETGTGELFF. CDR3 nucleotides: TGTGCCACCAGCAGAGGAGAAACAGGCACCGGGGAGCTGTTTTTT.

For the CDR3, the DNA is TGCGCCAGCAGCTTGGAGGTAGCTAGCTACGAGCAGTACTTC. This translates into CASSLEVASYEQYF. The V call is TRBV5-1, the J call TRBJ2-7; D gene unclear. The V end lost 0 bases, the J end lost 3 bases, and 10 bases lay between the germline ends. Per the germline V gene, CDR1 is SGHRS and CDR2 is YFSETQ. CDR3 length equals 14 residues.

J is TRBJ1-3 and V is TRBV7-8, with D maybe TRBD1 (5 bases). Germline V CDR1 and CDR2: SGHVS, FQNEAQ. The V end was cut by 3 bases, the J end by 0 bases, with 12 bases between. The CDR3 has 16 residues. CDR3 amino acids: CASSFPGISSGNTIYF. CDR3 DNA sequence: TGTGCCAGCAGCTTCCCAGGGATCAGCTCTGGAAACACCATATATTTT.

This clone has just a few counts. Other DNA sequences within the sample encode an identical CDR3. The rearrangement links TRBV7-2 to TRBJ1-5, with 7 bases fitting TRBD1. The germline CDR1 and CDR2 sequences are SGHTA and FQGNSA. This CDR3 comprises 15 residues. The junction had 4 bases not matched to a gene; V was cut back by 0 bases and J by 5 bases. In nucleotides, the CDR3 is TGTGCCAGCAGCTTAGCAGGAGGGGGCGATCAGCCCCAGCATTTT. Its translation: CASSLAGGGDQPQHF.

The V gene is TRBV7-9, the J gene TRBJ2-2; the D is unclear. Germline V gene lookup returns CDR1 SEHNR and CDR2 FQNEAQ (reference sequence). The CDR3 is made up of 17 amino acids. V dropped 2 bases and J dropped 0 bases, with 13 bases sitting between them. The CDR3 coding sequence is TGTGCCAGCAGCTTATTCAGGTCTTCATCGAACACCGGGGAGCTGTTTTTT. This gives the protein CASSLFRSSSNTGELFF.